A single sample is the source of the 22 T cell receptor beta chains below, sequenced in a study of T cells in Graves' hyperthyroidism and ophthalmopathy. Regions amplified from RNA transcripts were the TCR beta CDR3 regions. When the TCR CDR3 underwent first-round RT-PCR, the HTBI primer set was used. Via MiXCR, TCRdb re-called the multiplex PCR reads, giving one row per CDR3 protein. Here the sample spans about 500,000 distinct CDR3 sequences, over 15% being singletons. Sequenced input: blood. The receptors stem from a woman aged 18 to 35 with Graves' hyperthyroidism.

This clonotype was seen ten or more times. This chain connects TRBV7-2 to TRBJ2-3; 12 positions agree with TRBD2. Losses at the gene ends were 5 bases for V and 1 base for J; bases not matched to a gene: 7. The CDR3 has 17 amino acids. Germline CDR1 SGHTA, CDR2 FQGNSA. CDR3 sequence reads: CASSDLRTSGGTDTQYF. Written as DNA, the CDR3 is TGTGCCAGCAGCGACCTTCGGACTAGCGGGGGCACAGATACGCAGTATTTT.

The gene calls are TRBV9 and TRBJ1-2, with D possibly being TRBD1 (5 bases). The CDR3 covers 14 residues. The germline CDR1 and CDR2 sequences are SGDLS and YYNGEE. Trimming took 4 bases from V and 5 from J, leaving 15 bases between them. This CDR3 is CASSPTTTVYGYTF. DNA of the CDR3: TGTGCCAGCAGCCCAACCACGACAGTTTATGGCTACACCTTC.

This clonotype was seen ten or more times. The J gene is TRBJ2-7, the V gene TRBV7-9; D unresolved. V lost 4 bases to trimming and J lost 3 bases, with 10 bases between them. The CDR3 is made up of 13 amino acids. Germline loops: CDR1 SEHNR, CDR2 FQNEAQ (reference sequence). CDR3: CASSSLGLYEQYF. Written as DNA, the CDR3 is TGTGCCAGCAGCTCCTTGGGCCTCTACGAGCAGTACTTC.

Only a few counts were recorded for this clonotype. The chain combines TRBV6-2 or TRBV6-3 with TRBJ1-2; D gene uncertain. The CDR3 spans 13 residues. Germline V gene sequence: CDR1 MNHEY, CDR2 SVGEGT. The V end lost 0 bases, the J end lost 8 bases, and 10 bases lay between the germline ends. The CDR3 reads CASSYSGLEGYTF. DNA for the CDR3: TGTGCCAGCAGTTACTCAGGGCTTGAGGGCTACACCTTC.

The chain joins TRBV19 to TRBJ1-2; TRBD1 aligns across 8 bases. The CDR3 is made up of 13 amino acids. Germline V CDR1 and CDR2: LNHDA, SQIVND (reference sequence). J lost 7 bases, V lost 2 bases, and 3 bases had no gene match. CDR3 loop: CASSIQGAFGYTF. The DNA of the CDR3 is TGTGCCAGTAGTATACAGGGGGCGTTTGGCTACACCTTC.

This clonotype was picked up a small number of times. CDR3 sequence (DNA): TGTGCCACCAGTGATGGGGGCGGGGAGACCCAGTACTTC. Translated, it gives CATSDGGGETQYF. V usage is TRBV24-1 and J usage is TRBJ2-5; tentative D call: TRBD1 (6 bases). Germline values: CDR1 KGHDR, CDR2 SFDVKD. V was cut by 3 bases and J by 5 bases, with 9 bases left in between. This CDR3 is 13 amino acids long.

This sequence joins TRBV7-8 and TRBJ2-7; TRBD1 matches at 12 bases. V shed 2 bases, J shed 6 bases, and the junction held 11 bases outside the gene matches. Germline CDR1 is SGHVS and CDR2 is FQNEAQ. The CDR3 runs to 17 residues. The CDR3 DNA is TGTGCCAGCAGCTTAAGGGCGGAGGGACAGGGGGCTAGCGAGCAGTACTTC. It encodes CASSLRAEGQGASEQYF.

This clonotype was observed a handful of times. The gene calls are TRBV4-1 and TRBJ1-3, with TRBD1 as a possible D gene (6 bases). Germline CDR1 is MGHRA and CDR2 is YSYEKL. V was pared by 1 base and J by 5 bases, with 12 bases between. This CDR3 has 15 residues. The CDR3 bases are TGCGCCAGCAGCCAAGGAGTCAGGGGCCGAAACACCATATATTTT. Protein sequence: CASSQGVRGRNTIYF.

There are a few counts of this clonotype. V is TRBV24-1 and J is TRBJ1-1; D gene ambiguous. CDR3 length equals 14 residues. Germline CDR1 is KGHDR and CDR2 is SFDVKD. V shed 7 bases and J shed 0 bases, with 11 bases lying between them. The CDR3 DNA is TGTGCCACCAGGGCATGGGGAATGAACACTGAAGCTTTCTTT. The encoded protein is CATRAWGMNTEAFF.

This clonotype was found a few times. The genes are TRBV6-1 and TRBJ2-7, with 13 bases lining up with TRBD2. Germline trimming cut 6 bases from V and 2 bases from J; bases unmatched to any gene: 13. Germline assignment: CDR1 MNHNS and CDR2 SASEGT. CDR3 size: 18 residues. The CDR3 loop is CASRGGLAGYQGTYEQYF. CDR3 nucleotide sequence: TGTGCCAGCAGAGGGGGACTAGCGGGATATCAGGGCACCTACGAGCAGTACTTC.

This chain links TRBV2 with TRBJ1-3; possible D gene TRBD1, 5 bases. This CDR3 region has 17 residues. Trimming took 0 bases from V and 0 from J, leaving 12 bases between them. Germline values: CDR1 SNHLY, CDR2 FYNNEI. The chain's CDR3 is CASSEAHPGFSGNTIYF. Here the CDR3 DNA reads TGTGCCAGCAGTGAAGCACATCCAGGGTTCTCTGGAAACACCATATATTTT.

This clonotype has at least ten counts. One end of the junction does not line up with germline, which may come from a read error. In nucleotides, the CDR3 is TGTGCTAGCAGCACCGGGACAGCGGGCGAGCAGTACTTC. It translates to CASSTGTAGEQYF. This chain joins TRBV7-7 and TRBJ2-7; TRBD1 might be the D (7 bases). The CDR3 is made up of 13 amino acids. The germline CDR1 and CDR2 sequences are SSHAT and FNYEAQ (reference sequence).

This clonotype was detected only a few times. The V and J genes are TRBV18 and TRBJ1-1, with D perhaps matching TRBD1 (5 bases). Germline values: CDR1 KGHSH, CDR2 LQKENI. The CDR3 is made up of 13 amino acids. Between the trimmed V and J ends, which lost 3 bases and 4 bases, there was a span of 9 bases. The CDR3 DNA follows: TGTGCCAGCTCACCGCCAGGGATCACTGAAGCTTTCTTT. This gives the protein CASSPPGITEAFF.

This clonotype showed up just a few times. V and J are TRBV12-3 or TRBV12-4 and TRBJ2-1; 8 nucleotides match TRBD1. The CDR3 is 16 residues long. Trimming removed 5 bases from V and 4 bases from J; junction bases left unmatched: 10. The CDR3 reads CASSASGGISYNEQFF. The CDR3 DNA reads TGTGCCAGCAGTGCATCAGGGGGCATTTCTTACAATGAGCAGTTCTTC.

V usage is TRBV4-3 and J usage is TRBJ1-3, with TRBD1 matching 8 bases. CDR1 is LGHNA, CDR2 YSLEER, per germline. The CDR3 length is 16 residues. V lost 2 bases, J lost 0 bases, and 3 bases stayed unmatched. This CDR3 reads CASSQKTGGSGNTIYF. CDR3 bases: TGCGCCAGCAGCCAAAAAACAGGGGGCTCTGGAAACACCATATATTTT.

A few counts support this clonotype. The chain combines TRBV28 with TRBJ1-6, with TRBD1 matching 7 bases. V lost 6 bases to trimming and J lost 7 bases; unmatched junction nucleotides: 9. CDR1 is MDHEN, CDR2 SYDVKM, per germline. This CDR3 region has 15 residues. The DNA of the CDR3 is TGTGCCAGCAGACCCGCCCAGGGGGGGAATTCACCCCTCCACTTT. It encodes CASRPAQGGNSPLHF.

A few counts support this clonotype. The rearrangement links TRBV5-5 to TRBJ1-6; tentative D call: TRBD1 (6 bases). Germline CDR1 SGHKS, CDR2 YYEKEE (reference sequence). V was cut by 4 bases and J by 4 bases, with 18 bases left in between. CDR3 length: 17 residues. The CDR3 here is CASSHERVRGYNSPLHF. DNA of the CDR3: TGTGCCAGCAGCCATGAGCGTGTCAGGGGTTATAATTCACCCCTCCACTTT.

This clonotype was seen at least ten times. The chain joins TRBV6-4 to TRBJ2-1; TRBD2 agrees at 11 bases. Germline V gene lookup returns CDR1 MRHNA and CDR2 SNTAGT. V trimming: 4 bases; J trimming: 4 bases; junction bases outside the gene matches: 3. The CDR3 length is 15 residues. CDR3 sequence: CASSGTSGGYNEQFF. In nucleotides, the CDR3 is TGTGCCAGCAGTGGAACTAGCGGGGGATACAATGAGCAGTTCTTC.

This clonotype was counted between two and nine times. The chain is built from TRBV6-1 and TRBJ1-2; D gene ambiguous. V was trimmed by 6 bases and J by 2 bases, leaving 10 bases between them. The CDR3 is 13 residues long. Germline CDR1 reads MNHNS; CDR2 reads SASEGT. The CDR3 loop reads CASRPDRNYGYTF. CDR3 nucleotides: TGTGCCAGCAGACCCGACCGCAACTATGGCTACACCTTC.

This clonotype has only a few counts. The CDR3 loop is CASSSSGSITGELFF. CDR3 bases: TGTGCCAGCAGCTCTAGCGGGAGTATCACCGGGGAGCTGTTTTTT. The V and J genes are TRBV12-3 or TRBV12-4 and TRBJ2-2, with 10 bases that match TRBD2. This CDR3 is 15 amino acids long. Trimming at V came to 6 bases and at J to 4 bases, leaving 5 bases not matched to a gene.

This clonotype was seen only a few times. Here the CDR3 DNA reads TGTGCCAGCAGCTTAAAGGGGTGGGGGAGCTATGGCTACACCTTC. Translating gives CASSLKGWGSYGYTF. The chain uses TRBV7-2 and TRBJ1-2; D perhaps matches TRBD1 (5 bases). With 2 bases removed from V and 4 bases from J, the gap between germline ends came to 14 bases. CDR1 and CDR2 from the germline V gene are SGHTA and FQGNSA. The CDR3 totals 15 residues. The full variable domain, with the rest looked up from reference TRBV7-2 and TRBJ1-2, is GAGVSQSPSNKVTEKGKDVELRCDPISGHTALYWYRQSLGQGLEFLIYFQGNSAPDKSGLPSDRFSAERTGGSVSTLTIQRTQQEDSAVYLCASSLKGWGSYGYTFGSGTRLTVV.

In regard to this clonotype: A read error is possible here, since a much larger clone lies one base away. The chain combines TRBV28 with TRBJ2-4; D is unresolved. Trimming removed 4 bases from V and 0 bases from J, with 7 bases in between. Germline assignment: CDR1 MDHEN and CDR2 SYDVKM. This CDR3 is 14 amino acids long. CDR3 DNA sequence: TGTGCCAGCAGTTCCTCGTTAGCCAAAAACATTCAGTACTTC. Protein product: CASSSSLAKNIQYF. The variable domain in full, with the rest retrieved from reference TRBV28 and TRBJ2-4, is DVKVTQSSRYLVKRTGEKVFLECVQDMDHENMFWYRQDPGLGLRLIYFSYDVKMKEKGDIPEGYSVSREKKERFSLILESASTNQTSMYLCASSSSLAKNIQYFGAGTRLSVL.